This passage covers 27 T cell receptor beta chains from one sample sequenced in a study of CD8 T cells in Susac syndrome. Reverse transcription of roughly 0.45 to 1 ug RNA used random hexamers. MiXCR, applied by TCRdb to the immunoSEQ multiplex PCR reads, yields one record per CDR3 protein. The sample has about 130,000 distinct CDR3 sequences, roughly 94% seen once. The sequencing input was CD4+ T cells from PBMCs. The source of these receptors is a human donor with multiple sclerosis.

The V gene is TRBV29-1, the J gene TRBJ1-5, with 9 positions matching TRBD1. J was trimmed by 0 bases and V by 7 bases; bases with no gene match: 19. Germline CDR1 is SQVTM and CDR2 is ANQGSEA. This CDR3 spans 19 amino acids. CDR3 protein: CSGPTPGQGKRASNQPQHF. The DNA of the CDR3 is TGCAGCGGGCCAACCCCGGGACAGGGTAAGAGGGCTAGCAATCAGCCCCAGCATTTT.

The chain links TRBV20-1 to TRBJ2-7, with a weak D call TRBD1 (5 bases). There are 14 residues in the CDR3. The germline V and J ends were trimmed by 3 bases and 2 bases, with 14 bases remaining between them. Germline V CDR1 and CDR2: DFQATT, SNEGSKA (reference sequence). CDR3 nucleotide sequence: TGCAGTGCTAGTGTGTACGTAGGGGCCTACGAGCAGTACTTC. Encoded protein: CSASVYVGAYEQYF.

The CDR3 protein is CASRGGSGAGETQYF. The CDR3 DNA sequence: TGTGCCAGCAGAGGCGGGAGTGGGGCCGGGGAGACCCAGTACTTC. This rearrangement joins TRBV7-2 to TRBJ2-5, with 7 positions matching TRBD2. Germline trimming cut 6 bases from V and 5 bases from J; bases unmatched to any gene: 12. Germline V gene data show CDR1 as SGHTA and CDR2 as FQGNSA. CDR3 length equals 15 residues.

The chain has TRBV9 and TRBJ2-1, with 10 bases fitting TRBD1. The CDR3 loop spans 16 amino acids. In germline, CDR1 is SGDLS, CDR2 YYNGEE. Trimming took 3 bases from V and 3 from J; bases not matched to a gene: 6. Written as DNA, the CDR3 is TGTGCCAGCAGCGCGGGACAGGGGCACAACTACAATGAGCAGTTCTTC. It encodes CASSAGQGHNYNEQFF.

This chain connects TRBV2 to TRBJ2-5; 7 nucleotides agree with TRBD2. CDR3 length: 12 residues. CDR1 is SNHLY, CDR2 FYNNEI, per germline. V shed 11 bases, J shed 2 bases, and the junction held 5 bases outside the gene matches. CDR3 protein: CARGGVQETQYF. As DNA, the CDR3 is TGTGCCCGCGGGGGAGTGCAAGAGACCCAGTACTTC. Variable domain in full (rest from reference TRBV2 and TRBJ2-5): EPEVTQTPSHQVTQMGQEVILRCVPISNHLYFYWYRQILGQKVEFLVSFYNNEISEKSEIFDDQFSVERPDGSNFTLKIRSTKLEDSAMYFCARGGVQETQYFGPGTRLLVL.

The count of this clonotype is one. The V and J genes are TRBV29-1 and TRBJ2-7; D uncertain. The CDR3 is 11 amino acids. V shed 4 bases and J shed 4 bases, with 8 bases lying between them. Germline CDR1 reads SQVTM; CDR2 reads ANQGSEA. The CDR3 bases are TGCAGCGTTGGATTAGTGTACGAGCAGTACTTC. The encoded protein is CSVGLVYEQYF.

The V call is TRBV20-1, the J call TRBJ2-3; D not certain. V was cut by 6 bases and J by 2 bases, with 12 bases left in between. The CDR3 has 13 amino acids. Germline CDR1 is DFQATT and CDR2 is SNEGSKA (reference sequence). The CDR3 region is CSAPARHTDTQYF. In nucleotides, the CDR3 is TGCAGTGCCCCTGCCCGTCACACAGATACGCAGTATTTT.

This clonotype was detected only once. The chain links TRBV10-3 to TRBJ1-4; D is unclear. V dropped 0 bases and J dropped 6 bases, with 17 bases sitting between them. Germline CDR1 and CDR2: ENHRY and SYGVKD. The CDR3 spans 17 residues. The CDR3 DNA reads TGTGCCATCAGTGAGTCTACAGCATCCCCTTTAGATGAAAAACTGTTTTTT. Protein: CAISESTASPLDEKLFF.

The chain uses TRBV18 and TRBJ2-7; TRBD2 matches at 7 bases. The CDR3 sequence is 15 residues long. Germline loops: CDR1 KGHSH, CDR2 LQKENI. With 0 bases clipped from V and 6 bases from J, the junction kept 8 bases outside the gene matches. The CDR3 nucleotides are TGTGCCAGCTCACCACCGTCCGACTCGGGGGGCGAGCAGTACTTC. This encodes CASSPPSDSGGEQYF. Variable domain in full (rest from reference TRBV18 and TRBJ2-7): NAGVMQNPRHLVRRRGQEARLRCSPMKGHSHVYWYRQLPEEGLKFMVYLQKENIIDESGMPKERFSAEFPKEGPSILRIQQVVRGDSAAYFCASSPPSDSGGEQYFGPGTRLTVT.

The chain carries TRBV18 and TRBJ2-3; D gene uncertain. Trimming left V 5 bases short and J 4 bases short, with 7 bases between. The V gene's germline CDR1 is KGHSH and CDR2 LQKENI. This CDR3 region has 12 residues. The CDR3 loop reads CASSSGPDTQYF. CDR3 sequence (DNA): TGTGCCAGCTCATCCGGCCCAGATACGCAGTATTTT.

This chain uses TRBV29-1 with TRBJ2-3; D could derive from TRBD1 or TRBD2 (6 bases each). Germline V gene lookup returns CDR1 SQVTM and CDR2 ANQGSEA. Trimming stripped 8 bases from V and 2 bases from J, with 11 bases between. This CDR3 spans 12 amino acids. The CDR3: CSPGGPTDTQYF. CDR3 DNA sequence: TGCAGCCCCGGGGGCCCCACAGATACGCAGTATTTT.

CDR3 bases: TGCAGTGCTAGAGATCCGGACAGATGGACTGAAGCTTTCTTT. Residues: CSARDPDRWTEAFF. The chain has TRBV20-1 and TRBJ1-1; weak D call: TRBD1 (6 bases). Per germline, CDR1 DFQATT and CDR2 SNEGSKA (reference sequence). The CDR3 is made up of 14 amino acids. V lost 0 bases to trimming and J lost 5 bases, with 13 bases between them.

V gene TRBV6-6 combines with J gene TRBJ1-1; tentatively, D is TRBD1 (5 bases). In germline, CDR1 is MNHNY, CDR2 SVGAGI (reference sequence). The germline V and J ends were trimmed by 4 bases and 1 base, with 7 bases remaining between them. The CDR3 spans 13 residues. The CDR3 spells CASSLGANTEAFF. The CDR3 DNA is TGTGCCAGCAGTTTAGGGGCGAACACTGAAGCTTTCTTT.

The V gene is TRBV19, the J gene TRBJ1-1; D is ambiguous. V lost 1 base to trimming and J lost 5 bases, with 11 bases between them. Germline CDR1 and CDR2: LNHDA and SQIVND (reference sequence). The CDR3 extends over 14 amino acids. CDR3: CASSIVPTLTEAFF. The CDR3, as DNA: TGTGCCAGTAGTATAGTTCCGACTCTTACTGAAGCTTTCTTT.

V and J are TRBV3-1 and TRBJ1-1; D gene unclear. Between the trimmed V and J ends, which lost 3 bases and 0 bases, there was a span of 8 bases. The CDR3 loop spans 14 amino acids. The germline CDR1 and CDR2 sequences are LGHDT and YNNKEL (reference sequence). CDR3 sequence reads: CASSHDGLNTEAFF. The CDR3 coding sequence is TGTGCCAGCAGCCATGACGGTCTGAACACTGAAGCTTTCTTT.

Of note for this clonotype: The germline gene is not matched at one end of the junction; a read error may be the cause. The V call is TRBV3-1, the J call TRBJ1-2; the D is unclear. This CDR3 comprises 14 residues. Germline-derived CDR1 and CDR2 are LGHDT and YNNKEL (reference sequence). For the CDR3, the DNA is TGTGCCAGCAGTCAAGGAGGAGGCCGCTATGGCTACACCTTC. Translated: CASSQGGGRYGYTF.

CDR3 coding DNA: TGTGCCAGCAGCTTACCAGCCTCGAACACCGGGGAGCTGTTTTTT. This codes for CASSLPASNTGELFF. The genes are TRBV7-3 and TRBJ2-2; D not certain. With 2 bases removed from V and 0 bases from J, the gap between germline ends came to 7 bases. This CDR3 comprises 15 residues. The germline CDR1 and CDR2 sequences are SGHTA and FQGTGA. Using reference TRBV7-3 and TRBJ2-2 for the parts outside the CDR3, the full variable domain is GAGVSQTPSNKVTEKGKYVELRCDPISGHTALYWYRQSLGQGPEFLIYFQGTGAADDSGLPNDRFFAVRPEGSVSTLKIQRTERGDSAVYLCASSLPASNTGELFFGEGSRLTVL.

The rearrangement links TRBV7-2 to TRBJ1-4; no definite D call. V was clipped by 3 bases and J by 5 bases, with 7 bases between them. Germline CDR1 is SGHTA and CDR2 is FQGNSA. CDR3 length: 13 amino acids. The CDR3 region has the DNA TGTGCCAGCAGCTTTAGAATCAATGAAAAACTGTTTTTT. Encoded protein: CASSFRINEKLFF.

The chain employs TRBV20-1 and TRBJ2-3; 7 bases are a match to TRBD2. The CDR3 loop spans 14 amino acids. Germline CDR1 is DFQATT and CDR2 is SNEGSKA (reference sequence). The CDR3 DNA sequence: TGCAGCTCTAACCCCCGGGGGGGCACAGATACGCAGTATTTT. Translating gives CSSNPRGGTDTQYF.

The J gene is TRBJ1-4, the V gene TRBV30; D is unresolved. CDR3 size: 13 residues. V lost 0 bases to trimming and J lost 8 bases, with 10 bases between them. Germline V lookup: CDR1 GTSNPN, CDR2 SVGIG (reference sequence). The CDR3 reads CAWSVRRAEKLFF. DNA of the CDR3: TGTGCCTGGAGTGTACGCCGGGCCGAAAAACTGTTTTTT.

This chain links TRBV5-4 with TRBJ1-6, with TRBD1 matching 11 bases. Per germline, CDR1 SGHNT and CDR2 YYREEE (reference sequence). The CDR3 spans 15 residues. V shed 4 bases and J 10 bases; nucleotides not matched to a gene: 7. The chain's CDR3 is CASSRSGTGGSPLHF. CDR3 nucleotides: TGTGCCAGCAGCCGCTCCGGGACAGGGGGATCACCCCTCCACTTT.

The J gene is TRBJ1-1, the V gene TRBV29-1; no reliable D call. Germline V gene lookup returns CDR1 SQVTM and CDR2 ANQGSEA. There are 10 residues in the CDR3. V was shortened by 6 bases and J by 3 bases, with 5 bases between the two germline ends. The DNA for the CDR3 is TGCAGCGTAGACGACACTGAAGCTTTCTTT. Protein sequence: CSVDDTEAFF.

The CDR3 nucleotides are TGTGCCAGCAGTGAAGGGACAGGCACAGATACGCAGTATTTT. Amino acid sequence: CASSEGTGTDTQYF. The rearrangement joins TRBV2 to TRBJ2-3; TRBD1 is a possible D gene (6 bases). The germline gives CDR1 SNHLY, CDR2 FYNNEI. Trimming removed 1 base from V and 1 base from J, with 6 bases in between. The CDR3 runs to 14 residues. Full variable domain (remainder filled in from reference TRBV2 and TRBJ2-3): EPEVTQTPSHQVTQMGQEVILRCVPISNHLYFYWYRQILGQKVEFLVSFYNNEISEKSEIFDDQFSVERPDGSNFTLKIRSTKLEDSAMYFCASSEGTGTDTQYFGPGTRLTVL.

The chain has TRBV29-1 and TRBJ1-2, with D maybe TRBD1 (5 bases). With 5 bases removed from V and 3 bases from J, the gap between germline ends came to 7 bases. The CDR3 has 11 residues. Looked up from germline, CDR1 is SQVTM and CDR2 is ANQGSEA. The CDR3 here is CSVTQDYGYTF. For the CDR3, the DNA is TGCAGCGTTACACAGGACTATGGCTACACCTTC.

V is TRBV18 and J is TRBJ2-5; a possible D gene is TRBD1 (5 bases). This CDR3 has 13 residues. V lost 5 bases to trimming and J lost 5 bases, with 12 bases between them. The germline V gene encodes CDR1 KGHSH and CDR2 LQKENI. The CDR3 bases are TGTGCCAGCTCAGACTTAGGGGCGGAGACCCAGTACTTC. The encoded protein is CASSDLGAETQYF.

The genes are TRBV3-1 and TRBJ1-5; TRBD1 agrees at 8 bases. Germline V gene lookup returns CDR1 LGHDT and CDR2 YNNKEL (reference sequence). The CDR3 loop spans 14 amino acids. The junction had 3 bases not matched to a gene; V was cut back by 1 base and J by 7 bases. The CDR3 sequence is CASSQAGGRQPQHF. CDR3 coding DNA: TGTGCCAGCAGCCAAGCAGGGGGCAGACAGCCCCAGCATTTT.

The chain carries TRBV5-1 and TRBJ1-6; no definite D call. Germline CDR1 reads SGHRS; CDR2 reads YFSETQ. This CDR3 spans 13 amino acids. V was shortened by 6 bases and J by 7 bases, with 11 bases between the two germline ends. DNA of the CDR3: TGCGCCAGCAAGGAACAACCGAATTCACCCCTCCACTTT. Translation gives CASKEQPNSPLHF.